A single sample is the source of the 20 T cell receptor beta chains below, sequenced in a study of T cells in Graves' hyperthyroidism and ophthalmopathy. Researchers amplified the TCR beta CDR3 regions from RNA transcripts. With the HTBI primer set, the TCR CDR3 went through a first round of RT-PCR. TCRdb recomputed calls from the multiplex PCR reads with MiXCR, one row per CDR3 protein. Among 300,000 to 400,000 distinct CDR3 sequences listed, 13% were seen once. The sample taken for sequencing was blood. These receptors all come from a young woman with Graves' hyperthyroidism.

This clonotype has a handful of counts. A much larger clone differs from this one at a single base, so this may be a read error. The chain uses TRBV3-1 and TRBJ2-6; no definite D call. The CDR3 contains 13 residues. The germline V and J ends were trimmed by 1 base and 3 bases, with 1 base remaining between them. Germline V gives CDR1 LGHDT, CDR2 YNNKEL (reference sequence). In DNA form, the CDR3 reads TGTGCCAGCAGCCAAGGTGGGGCCAACGTCCTGACTTTC. Its translation is CASSQGGANVLTF.

A few counts support this clonotype. The chain employs TRBV7-3 and TRBJ1-3; D might be TRBD1 (6 bases). V was trimmed by 4 bases and J by 4 bases, leaving 11 bases between them. CDR3 size: 14 residues. Germline-derived CDR1 and CDR2 are SGHTA and FQGTGA. This CDR3 reads CASSSPGGGNTIYF. CDR3 in DNA: TGTGCCAGCAGCTCTCCGGGGGGCGGAAACACCATATATTTT. Together with reference TRBV7-3 and TRBJ1-3, the CDR3 gives the full variable domain: GAGVSQTPSNKVTEKGKYVELRCDPISGHTALYWYRQSLGQGPEFLIYFQGTGAADDSGLPNDRFFAVRPEGSVSTLKIQRTERGDSAVYLCASSSPGGGNTIYFGEGSWLTVV.

This clonotype was recorded at least ten times. This sequence joins TRBV6-6 and TRBJ2-7; D is uncertain. CDR3 length equals 13 residues. Between the trimmed V and J ends, which lost 1 base and 6 bases, there was a span of 10 bases. CDR1 and CDR2 from the germline V gene are MNHNY and SVGAGI (reference sequence). CDR3 coding DNA: TGTGCCAGCAGTTACTTTGCAGCTCGCGAGCAGTACTTC. Its protein product is CASSYFAAREQYF.

V gene TRBV4-1 combines with J gene TRBJ2-1; possibly TRBD2 for D (5 bases). Germline values: CDR1 MGHRA, CDR2 YSYEKL. The ends were cut back, 4 bases at V and 0 bases at J, with 25 bases in the middle. The CDR3 is 20 amino acids. CDR3 residues: CASSPTSIRGGSSSYNEQFF. As DNA, the CDR3 is TGCGCCAGCAGCCCCACGTCCATCCGCGGAGGCTCGAGCTCCTACAATGAGCAGTTCTTC.

Many counts were recorded for this clonotype. CDR3 region: CSAITGTGMNTEAFF. DNA of the CDR3: TGCAGTGCTATCACCGGGACAGGGATGAACACTGAAGCTTTCTTT. V and J are TRBV20-1 and TRBJ1-1, with 9 bases aligning to TRBD1. CDR1 is DFQATT, CDR2 SNEGSKA, per germline (reference sequence). The CDR3 loop spans 15 amino acids. V trimming: 4 bases; J trimming: 0 bases; junction bases outside the gene matches: 6.

This clonotype was counted ten times or more. The chain joins TRBV4-3 to TRBJ2-3; 9 positions match TRBD2. Per germline, CDR1 LGHNA and CDR2 YSLEER. The CDR3 consists of 16 residues. V shed 1 base, J shed 7 bases, and the junction held 9 bases outside the gene matches. The CDR3 spells CASSQAASGKTYTQYF. The CDR3 nucleotides are TGCGCCAGCAGCCAAGCTGCTAGCGGGAAAACATATACGCAGTATTTT.

This clonotype was picked up many times. The V gene is TRBV6-1, the J gene TRBJ2-7; possible D gene TRBD2, 5 bases. This CDR3 spans 18 amino acids. The germline CDR1 and CDR2 sequences are MNHNS and SASEGT. Trimming cost V 2 bases and J 7 bases, with 27 bases left between them. In DNA form, the CDR3 reads TGTGCCAGCAGTGAATATGTGGTAACACTCGAGGGTAAGGGTGAGCAGTACTTC. This encodes CASSEYVVTLEGKGEQYF.

This clonotype appeared many times. V and J are TRBV20-1 and TRBJ1-4; perhaps TRBD1 as D (6 bases). CDR3 length equals 14 residues. The V gene's germline CDR1 is DFQATT and CDR2 SNEGSKA (reference sequence). V gave up 6 bases and J gave up 6 bases, with 17 bases separating them. The CDR3 DNA sequence: TGCAGTGCCCTAGGTGCAGGGGAAGATGAAAAACTGTTTTTT. Its protein is CSALGAGEDEKLFF.

This clonotype was seen more than once but under ten times. This chain joins TRBV28 and TRBJ2-5; D may be TRBD2 (7 bases). V dropped 6 bases and J dropped 9 bases, with 17 bases sitting between them. CDR3 length equals 13 residues. The germline V gene has CDR1 MDHEN and CDR2 SYDVKM. The CDR3 region has the DNA TGTGCCAGCAGGAGGGCGGGGGCCCAGGCCCAGTACTTC. Its protein product is CASRRAGAQAQYF.

This clonotype was picked up a small number of times. CDR3 sequence: CASSPPVGLADEQFF. Here the CDR3 DNA reads TGTGCCAGCAGTCCGCCGGTAGGGCTAGCGGATGAGCAGTTCTTC. The V call is TRBV25-1, the J call TRBJ2-1; 7 bases line up with TRBD2. There are 15 residues in the CDR3. Losses at the gene ends were 5 bases for V and 8 bases for J; bases not matched to a gene: 12. Germline V lookup: CDR1 MGHDK, CDR2 SYGVNS.

This clonotype was seen at least ten times. The V and J genes are TRBV28 and TRBJ2-1; 10 bases are a match to TRBD1. V lost 7 bases and J lost 9; bases outside the gene matches: 18. Germline CDR1 is MDHEN and CDR2 is SYDVKM. This CDR3 is 17 amino acids long. The CDR3 region has the DNA TGTGCCAGCACCCCCCTCCTCCGGGACAGGGGAGGGGGTGAGCAGTTCTTC. This sequence encodes CASTPLLRDRGGGEQFF.

This chain uses TRBV7-2 with TRBJ2-1; TRBD2 aligns across 9 bases. The germline gives CDR1 SGHTA, CDR2 FQGNSA. The trim removed 1 base at V and 14 bases at J, leaving 6 bases unmatched. The CDR3 is 13 residues long. CDR3 protein: CASSLGDLAGKFF. The CDR3 DNA is TGTGCCAGCAGCTTAGGAGATCTAGCGGGGAAGTTCTTC.

The sample holds many counts of this clonotype. V and J are TRBV28 and TRBJ1-5, with 9 bases identical to TRBD1. Losses at the gene ends were 5 bases for V and 1 base for J; bases not matched to a gene: 18. The CDR3 has 20 amino acids. Germline values: CDR1 MDHEN, CDR2 SYDVKM. CDR3 protein: CASSGIRDRVRMESNQPQHF. The DNA of the CDR3 is TGTGCCAGCAGTGGGATCCGGGACAGGGTTCGAATGGAGAGCAATCAGCCCCAGCATTTT.

This clonotype was picked up many times. This sequence joins TRBV2 and TRBJ2-5; 7 bases line up with TRBD1. Germline lookup yields CDR1 SNHLY and CDR2 FYNNEI. The CDR3 has 15 amino acids. Losses at the gene ends were 3 bases for V and 5 bases for J; bases not matched to a gene: 9. CDR3 nucleotides: TGTGCCAGCAGTGAGTTGACAGGGCCATCGGAGACCCAGTACTTC. This gives the protein CASSELTGPSETQYF.

This clonotype was seen many times. The rearrangement uses TRBV7-6 and TRBJ2-3; TRBD1 agrees at 10 bases. CDR3 length: 16 residues. Germline V gives CDR1 SGHVS, CDR2 FNYEAQ. V lost 2 bases, J lost 2 bases, and 4 bases stayed unmatched. CDR3 in amino acids: CASSLRGQGSTDTQYF. The DNA for the CDR3 is TGTGCCAGCAGCTTAAGGGGACAGGGGTCCACAGATACGCAGTATTTT.

The chain uses TRBV7-2 and TRBJ2-1, with TRBD2 matching over 14 bases. The CDR3 consists of 19 residues. Germline V gene lookup returns CDR1 SGHTA and CDR2 FQGNSA. The V and J ends lost 4 bases and 6 bases, in that order; junction bases with no gene match: 14. CDR3 region: CASSSRGLAGVGLSNEQFF. CDR3 in DNA: TGTGCCAGCAGCTCCCGGGGACTAGCGGGAGTCGGATTGAGCAATGAGCAGTTCTTC.

A remark on this clonotype: A read error is possible here, since a much larger clone lies one base away. The chain carries TRBV27 and TRBJ2-5, with 7 bases that match TRBD1. CDR1 is MNHEY, CDR2 SMNVEV, per germline (reference sequence). CDR3 size: 15 residues. The CDR3 reads CPSSPNRQGQETQYF. DNA for the CDR3: TGTCCCAGCAGTCCAAACCGACAGGGACAAGAGACCCAGTACTTC.

This clonotype was counted at least ten times. The chain carries TRBV20-1 and TRBJ2-5; no firm D call. From germline, CDR1 is DFQATT and CDR2 SNEGSKA (reference sequence). The CDR3 is 13 amino acids. Trimming pared 6 bases from V and 5 bases from J, leaving 16 bases between. The DNA for the CDR3 is TGCAGTGCACCCAGGTCCATTGAGGAGACCCAGTACTTC. Translating it yields CSAPRSIEETQYF.

This clonotype was picked up many times. V usage is TRBV11-2 and J usage is TRBJ2-5; 11 bases fit TRBD1. V shed 5 bases and J 1 base; nucleotides not matched to a gene: 6. This CDR3 is 16 amino acids long. CDR1 SGHAT and CDR2 FQNNGV come from the germline V gene. DNA for the CDR3: TGTGCCAGCAGCCCCGGGACAGGGGGAGGCCAAGAGACCCAGTACTTC. Amino acids: CASSPGTGGGQETQYF. Together with reference TRBV11-2 and TRBJ2-5, the CDR3 gives the full variable domain: EAGVAQSPRYKIIEKRQSVAFWCNPISGHATLYWYQQILGQGPKLLIQFQNNGVVDDSQLPKDRFSAERLKGVDSTLKIQPAKLEDSAVYLCASSPGTGGGQETQYFGPGTRLLVL.

This clonotype was seen many times. The V and J genes are TRBV6-5 and TRBJ1-2; perhaps TRBD1 as D (5 bases). This CDR3 comprises 16 residues. V lost 0 bases and J 8 bases, leaving 19 bases between the germline ends. Germline V gene data show CDR1 as MNHEY and CDR2 as SVGAGI. DNA for the CDR3: TGTGCCAGCAGTTACTCCGCGGGGCAGTTTGAAGGCGGCTACACCTTC. It is translated as CASSYSAGQFEGGYTF.